This T cell receptor (beta chain) derives from a study of shared clonotypes between healthy human individuals. Study-wide points: Estimated clonotype richness was generally higher in naive than memory subsets.

Evenly divided among several immunoSEQ plates was the genomic DNA of each subset. Assay: immunoSEQ multiplex PCR; the TCRdb copy retains only in-frame clones and omits some. The data contain millions of clones, more than 90% of them singletons. CD4+ cells yielded CD45RA+ naive and CD45RA-negative memory subsets. A word on this clone: Its cognate antigen is unknown.

V was cut by 4 bases and J by 4 bases, with 13 bases left in between. The CDR3 extends over 14 amino acids. Germline CDR1 reads MNHNS; CDR2 reads SASEGT. The specimen was naive CD4+ T cells sorted from blood. Subset: CD45RA+ positively selected. This receptor was taken from a man aged 18 to 29 in good health. V and J are TRBV6-1 and TRBJ1-1; D is unresolved. CDR3 coding DNA: TGTGCCAGCAGTGCAAGATCGGAAGGCACTGAAGCTTTCTTT. It codes for CASSARSEGTEAFF.